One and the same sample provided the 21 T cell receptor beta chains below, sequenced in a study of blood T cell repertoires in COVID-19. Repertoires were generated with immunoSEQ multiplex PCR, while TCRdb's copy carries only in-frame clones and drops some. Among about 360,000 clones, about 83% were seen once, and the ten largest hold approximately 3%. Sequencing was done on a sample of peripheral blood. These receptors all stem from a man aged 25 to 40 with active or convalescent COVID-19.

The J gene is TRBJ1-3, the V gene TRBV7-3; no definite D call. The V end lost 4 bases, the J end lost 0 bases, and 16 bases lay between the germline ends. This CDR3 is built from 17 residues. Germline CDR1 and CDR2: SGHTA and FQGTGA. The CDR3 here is CASSSKLTVNSGNTIYF. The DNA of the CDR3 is TGTGCCAGCAGCTCAAAGCTTACAGTGAACTCTGGAAACACCATATATTTT. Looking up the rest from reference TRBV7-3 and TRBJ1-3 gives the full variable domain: GAGVSQTPSNKVTEKGKYVELRCDPISGHTALYWYRQSLGQGPEFLIYFQGTGAADDSGLPNDRFFAVRPEGSVSTLKIQRTERGDSAVYLCASSSKLTVNSGNTIYFGEGSWLTVV.

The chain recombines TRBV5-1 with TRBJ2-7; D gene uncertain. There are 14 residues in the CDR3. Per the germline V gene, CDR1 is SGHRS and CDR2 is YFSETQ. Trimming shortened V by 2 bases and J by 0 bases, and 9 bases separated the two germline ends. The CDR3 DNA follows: TGCGCCAGCAGCTTAGCTTGGAGCTCCTACGAGCAGTACTTC. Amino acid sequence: CASSLAWSSYEQYF.

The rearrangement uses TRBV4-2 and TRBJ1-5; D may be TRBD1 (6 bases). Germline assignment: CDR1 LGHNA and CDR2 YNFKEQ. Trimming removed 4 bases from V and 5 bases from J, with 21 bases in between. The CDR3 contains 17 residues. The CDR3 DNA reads TGTGCCAGCAGCCCGAGGGGGGGAGGGATGGTCGATCAGCCCCAGCATTTT. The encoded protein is CASSPRGGGMVDQPQHF.

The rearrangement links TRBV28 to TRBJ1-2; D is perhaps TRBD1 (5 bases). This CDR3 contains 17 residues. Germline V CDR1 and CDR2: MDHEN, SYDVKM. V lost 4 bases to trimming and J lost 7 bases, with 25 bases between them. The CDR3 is CASSSPPEEGRRSGYTF. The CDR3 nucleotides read TGTGCCAGCAGTTCTCCTCCGGAGGAGGGGCGCAGGAGTGGCTACACCTTC.

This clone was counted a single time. CDR3 in DNA: TGTGCCAGCAGCCCCTCGACAGCTTCTAATGAAAAACTGTTTTTT. Amino acids: CASSPSTASNEKLFF. The chain has TRBV11-1 and TRBJ1-4; D is possibly TRBD1 (5 bases). Trimming took off 5 bases at V and 3 bases at J, with 13 bases between the two ends. Looked up from germline, CDR1 is SGHAT and CDR2 is FQDESV (reference sequence). The CDR3 spans 15 residues. The full variable domain, its missing parts supplied by reference TRBV11-1 and TRBJ1-4, is EAEVAQSPRYKITEKSQAVAFWCDPISGHATLYWYRQILGQGPELLVQFQDESVVDDSQLPKDRFSAERLKGVDSTLKIQPAELGDSAMYLCASSPSTASNEKLFFGSGTQLSVL.

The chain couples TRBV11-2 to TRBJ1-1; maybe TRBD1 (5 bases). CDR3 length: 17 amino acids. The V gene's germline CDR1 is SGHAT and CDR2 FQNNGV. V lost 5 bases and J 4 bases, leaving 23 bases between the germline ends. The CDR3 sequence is CASSPPWGDRRSTEAFF. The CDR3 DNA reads TGTGCCAGCAGCCCACCGTGGGGGGATCGGAGATCCACTGAAGCTTTCTTT.

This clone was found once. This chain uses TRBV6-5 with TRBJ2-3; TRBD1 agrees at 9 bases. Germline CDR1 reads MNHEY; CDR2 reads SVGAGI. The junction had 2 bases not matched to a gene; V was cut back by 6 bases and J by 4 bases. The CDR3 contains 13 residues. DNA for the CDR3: TGTGCCAGCAGAGGACAGGGGTCAGATACGCAGTATTTT. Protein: CASRGQGSDTQYF.

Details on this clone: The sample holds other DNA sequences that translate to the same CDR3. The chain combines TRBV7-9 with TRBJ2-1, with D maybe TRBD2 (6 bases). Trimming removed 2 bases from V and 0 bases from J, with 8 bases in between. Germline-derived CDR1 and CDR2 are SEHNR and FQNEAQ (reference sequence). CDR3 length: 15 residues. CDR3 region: CASSLRGSSYNEQFF. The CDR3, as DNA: TGTGCCAGCAGCTTACGGGGGAGCTCCTACAATGAGCAGTTCTTC.

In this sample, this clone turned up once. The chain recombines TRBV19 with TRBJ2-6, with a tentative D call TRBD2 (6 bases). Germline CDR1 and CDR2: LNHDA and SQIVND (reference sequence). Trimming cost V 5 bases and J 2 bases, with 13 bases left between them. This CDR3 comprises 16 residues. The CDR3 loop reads CASSVGRLAGANVLTF. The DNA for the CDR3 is TGTGCCAGTAGTGTCGGGAGATTAGCTGGGGCCAACGTCCTGACTTTC.

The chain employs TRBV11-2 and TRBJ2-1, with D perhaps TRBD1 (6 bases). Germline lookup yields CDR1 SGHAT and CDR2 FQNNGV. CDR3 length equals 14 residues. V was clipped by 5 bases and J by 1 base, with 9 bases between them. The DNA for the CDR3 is TGTGCCAGCAGCCGGGACACGTCCTACAATGAGCAGTTCTTC. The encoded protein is CASSRDTSYNEQFF. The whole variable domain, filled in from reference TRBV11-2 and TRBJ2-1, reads EAGVAQSPRYKIIEKRQSVAFWCNPISGHATLYWYQQILGQGPKLLIQFQNNGVVDDSQLPKDRFSAERLKGVDSTLKIQPAKLEDSAVYLCASSRDTSYNEQFFGPGTRLTVL.

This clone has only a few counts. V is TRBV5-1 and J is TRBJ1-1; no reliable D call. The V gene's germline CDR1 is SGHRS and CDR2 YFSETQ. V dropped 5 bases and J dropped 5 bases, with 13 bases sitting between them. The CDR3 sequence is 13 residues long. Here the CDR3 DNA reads TGCGCCAGCAGTAGACCGGGTAGGACTGAAGCTTTCTTT. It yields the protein CASSRPGRTEAFF.

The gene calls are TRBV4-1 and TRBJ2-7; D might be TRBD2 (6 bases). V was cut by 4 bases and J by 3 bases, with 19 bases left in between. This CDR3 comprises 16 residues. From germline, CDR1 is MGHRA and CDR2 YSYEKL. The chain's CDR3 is CASSRKAGSFFYEQYF. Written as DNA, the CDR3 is TGCGCCAGCAGCCGAAAGGCCGGGAGCTTCTTCTACGAGCAGTACTTC.

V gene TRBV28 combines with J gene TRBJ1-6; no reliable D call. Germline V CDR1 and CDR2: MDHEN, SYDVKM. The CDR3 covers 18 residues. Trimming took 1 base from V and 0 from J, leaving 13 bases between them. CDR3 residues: CASSLLIGGSSYNSPLHF. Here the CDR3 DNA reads TGTGCCAGCAGTTTATTAATAGGAGGGTCCTCCTATAATTCACCCCTCCACTTT.

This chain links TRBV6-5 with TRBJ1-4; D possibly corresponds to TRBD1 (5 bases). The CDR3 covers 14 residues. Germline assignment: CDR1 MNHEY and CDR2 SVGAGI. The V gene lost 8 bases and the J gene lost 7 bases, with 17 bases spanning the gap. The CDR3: CASGGEAAGEKLFF. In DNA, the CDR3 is TGTGCCAGCGGGGGGGAGGCAGCGGGTGAAAAACTGTTTTTT.

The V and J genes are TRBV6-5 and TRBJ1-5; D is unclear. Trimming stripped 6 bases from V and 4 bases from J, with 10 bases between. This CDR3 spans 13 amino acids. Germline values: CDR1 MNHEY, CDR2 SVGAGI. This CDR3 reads CASRPTQNQPQHF. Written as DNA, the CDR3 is TGTGCCAGCAGGCCTACACAGAATCAGCCCCAGCATTTT.

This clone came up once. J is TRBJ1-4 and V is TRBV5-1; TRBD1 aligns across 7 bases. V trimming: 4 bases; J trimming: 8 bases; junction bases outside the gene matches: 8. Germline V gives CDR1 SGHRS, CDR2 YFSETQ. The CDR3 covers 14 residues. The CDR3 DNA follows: TGCGCCAGCAGCCCGACAGGGTTAAACGAAAAACTGTTTTTT. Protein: CASSPTGLNEKLFF.

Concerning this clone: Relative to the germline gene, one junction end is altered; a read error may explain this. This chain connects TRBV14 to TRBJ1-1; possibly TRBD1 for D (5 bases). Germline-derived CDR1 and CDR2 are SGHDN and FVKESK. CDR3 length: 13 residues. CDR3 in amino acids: CASSQVIGERGYF. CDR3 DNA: TGTGCCAGCAGCCAAGTAATCGGAGAGCGGGGCTACTTT.

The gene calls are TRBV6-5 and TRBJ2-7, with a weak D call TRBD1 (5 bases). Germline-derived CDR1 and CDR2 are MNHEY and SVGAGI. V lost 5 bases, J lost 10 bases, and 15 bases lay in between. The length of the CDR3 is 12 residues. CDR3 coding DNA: TGTGCCAGCAGTACCCTGCAGGGCAATCAGTACTTC. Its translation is CASSTLQGNQYF.

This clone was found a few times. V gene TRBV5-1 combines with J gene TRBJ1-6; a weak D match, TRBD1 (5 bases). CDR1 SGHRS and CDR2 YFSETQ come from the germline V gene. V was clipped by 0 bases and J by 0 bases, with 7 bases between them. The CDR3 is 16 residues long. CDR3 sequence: CASSLDGGSYNSPLHF. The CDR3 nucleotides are TGCGCCAGCAGCTTGGACGGGGGCTCCTATAATTCACCCCTCCACTTT.

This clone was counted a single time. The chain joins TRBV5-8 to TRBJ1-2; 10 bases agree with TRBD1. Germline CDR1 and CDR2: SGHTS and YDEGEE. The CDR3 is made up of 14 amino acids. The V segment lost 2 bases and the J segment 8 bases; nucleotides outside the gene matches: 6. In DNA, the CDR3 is TGTGCCAGCAGCTTCAGACAGGGGGCGAGAGGCTACACCTTC. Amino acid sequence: CASSFRQGARGYTF.

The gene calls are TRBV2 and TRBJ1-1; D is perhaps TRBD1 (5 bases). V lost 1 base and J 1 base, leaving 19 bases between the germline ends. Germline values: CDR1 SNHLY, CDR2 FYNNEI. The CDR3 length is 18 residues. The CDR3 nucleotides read TGTGCCAGCAGTGAAGTGGAAGGGACTCAAATAGGGAACACTGAAGCTTTCTTT. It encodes CASSEVEGTQIGNTEAFF.